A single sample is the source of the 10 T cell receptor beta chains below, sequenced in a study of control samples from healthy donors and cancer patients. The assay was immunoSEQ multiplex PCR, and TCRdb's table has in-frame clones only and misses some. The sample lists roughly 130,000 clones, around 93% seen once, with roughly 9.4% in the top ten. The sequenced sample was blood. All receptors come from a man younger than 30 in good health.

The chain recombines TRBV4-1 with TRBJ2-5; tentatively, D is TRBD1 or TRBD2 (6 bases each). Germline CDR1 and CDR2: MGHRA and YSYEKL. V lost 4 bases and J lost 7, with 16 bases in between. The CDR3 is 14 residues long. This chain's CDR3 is CASSLLGGTGTQYF. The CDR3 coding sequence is TGCGCCAGCAGCCTTCTAGGGGGGACGGGGACCCAGTACTTC.

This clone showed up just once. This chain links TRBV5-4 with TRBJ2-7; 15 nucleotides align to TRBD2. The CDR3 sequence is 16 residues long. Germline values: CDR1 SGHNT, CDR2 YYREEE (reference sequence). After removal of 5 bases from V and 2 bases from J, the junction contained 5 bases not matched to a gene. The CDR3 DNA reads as TGTGCCAGCAGTCGTGGGACTAGCGGGGGGACCTACGAGCAGTACTTC. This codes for CASSRGTSGGTYEQYF.

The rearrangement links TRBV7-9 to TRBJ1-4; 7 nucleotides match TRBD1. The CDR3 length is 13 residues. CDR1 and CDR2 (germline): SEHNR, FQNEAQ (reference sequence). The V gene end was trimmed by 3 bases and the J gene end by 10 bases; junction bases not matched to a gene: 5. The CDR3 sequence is CASSFDRDGKLFF. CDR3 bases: TGTGCCAGCAGCTTTGACAGGGACGGAAAACTGTTTTTT.

This CDR3 reads CASRKGDYNSPLHF. In nucleotides, the CDR3 is TGTGCCAGCAGAAAGGGGGACTATAATTCACCCCTCCACTTT. The chain combines TRBV2 with TRBJ1-6; possible D gene TRBD1, 6 bases. Trimming cost V 6 bases and J 3 bases, with 9 bases left between them. Germline CDR1 SNHLY, CDR2 FYNNEI. The CDR3 extends over 14 amino acids.

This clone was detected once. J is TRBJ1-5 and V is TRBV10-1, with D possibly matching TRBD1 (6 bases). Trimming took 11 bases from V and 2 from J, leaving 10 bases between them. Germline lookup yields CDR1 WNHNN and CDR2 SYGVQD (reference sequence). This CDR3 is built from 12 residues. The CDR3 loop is CAGYRGNQPQHF. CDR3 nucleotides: TGCGCCGGTTACAGGGGCAATCAGCCCCAGCATTTT.

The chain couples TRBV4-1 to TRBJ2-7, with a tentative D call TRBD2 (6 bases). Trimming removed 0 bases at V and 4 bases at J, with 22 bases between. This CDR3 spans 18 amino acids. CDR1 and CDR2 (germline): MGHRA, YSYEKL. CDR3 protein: CASSQDGLRRGGRYEQYF. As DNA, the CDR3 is TGCGCCAGCAGCCAAGATGGTCTGCGGCGGGGAGGAAGGTACGAGCAGTACTTC.

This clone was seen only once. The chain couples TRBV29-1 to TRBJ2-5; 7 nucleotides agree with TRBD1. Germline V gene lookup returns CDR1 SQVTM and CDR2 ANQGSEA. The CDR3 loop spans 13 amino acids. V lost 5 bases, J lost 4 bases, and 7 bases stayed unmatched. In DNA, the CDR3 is TGCAGCGTTAGGGGGCAGTTTCGAGAGACCCAGTACTTC. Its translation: CSVRGQFRETQYF.

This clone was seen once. The CDR3 DNA reads TGTGCCAGCAGTTACTGGACAGGCGATAATTCACCCCTCCACTTT. It specifies CASSYWTGDNSPLHF. This chain connects TRBV2 to TRBJ1-6; TRBD1 agrees at 7 bases. The trim removed 5 bases at V and 5 bases at J, leaving 6 bases unmatched. Germline V CDR1 and CDR2: SNHLY, FYNNEI. The CDR3 runs 15 residues.

DNA for the CDR3: TGTGCCAGCAGTGAGAGGATTGGCTACACCTTC. Translating it yields CASSERIGYTF. J is TRBJ1-2 and V is TRBV2; D ambiguous. V was pared by 3 bases and J by 7 bases, with 6 bases between. This CDR3 spans 11 amino acids. Germline V gene sequence: CDR1 SNHLY, CDR2 FYNNEI.

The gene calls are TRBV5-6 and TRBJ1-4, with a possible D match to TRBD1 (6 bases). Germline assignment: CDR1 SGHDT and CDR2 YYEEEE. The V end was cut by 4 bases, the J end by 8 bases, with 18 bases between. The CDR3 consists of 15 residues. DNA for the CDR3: TGTGCCAGCAGCCAAAAACAGGGAGCGGGCGAAAAACTGTTTTTT. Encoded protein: CASSQKQGAGEKLFF.